Shown below are 11 T cell receptor beta chains from a single sample sequenced in a study of early T cells in non-severe SARS-CoV-2 infection. TCRdb redid the calling of the 5' RACE reads with MiXCR, one entry per CDR3 protein. The repertoire holds about 70,000 distinct CDR3 sequences, with around 5% as singletons. Here the sequenced sample was whole blood, taken at baseline. Receptor source: an adult who was a healthcare worker with PCR-confirmed SARS-CoV-2 infection or an uninfected control (not recorded which).

The gene calls are TRBV7-2 and TRBJ1-2; D is ambiguous. This CDR3 spans 16 amino acids. V was pared by 2 bases and J by 4 bases, with 17 bases between. Germline-derived CDR1 and CDR2 are SGHTA and FQGNSA. The CDR3: CASSLTMLAEIYGYTF. CDR3 nucleotide sequence: TGTGCCAGCAGCTTAACGATGCTGGCAGAGATCTATGGCTACACCTTC.

This clonotype appeared many times. The genes are TRBV30 and TRBJ2-7; D not certain. The CDR3 totals 11 residues. In germline, CDR1 is GTSNPN, CDR2 SVGIG (reference sequence). The V and J ends lost 2 bases and 6 bases respectively, with 8 bases between them. In nucleotides, the CDR3 is TGTGCCTGGAGTATCCATACCGAGCAGTACTTC. It translates to CAWSIHTEQYF.

CDR3 sequence reads: CASRVFSGEQFF. The CDR3 DNA reads as TGTGCCAGCAGGGTATTTAGCGGAGAGCAGTTCTTC. This chain uses TRBV6-1 with TRBJ2-1; D might be TRBD2 (6 bases). Germline V gene data show CDR1 as MNHNS and CDR2 as SASEGT. The CDR3 is made up of 12 amino acids. Trimming took 6 bases from V and 10 from J, leaving 13 bases between them.

This clonotype was observed a handful of times. The genes are TRBV18 and TRBJ1-2; TRBD1 is a possible D gene (5 bases). V shed 4 bases and J shed 5 bases, with 14 bases lying between them. This CDR3 spans 14 amino acids. CDR1 is KGHSH and CDR2 is LQKENI in the germline V gene. CDR3 in DNA: TGTGCCAGCTCACAGGGTTTGGAGGGGTATGGCTACACCTTC. As protein: CASSQGLEGYGYTF.

The CDR3, as DNA: TGTGCCAGCAGCTTGTATTCCACGGGGCCTAACTATGGCTACACCTTC. The encoded protein is CASSLYSTGPNYGYTF. The chain couples TRBV5-6 to TRBJ1-2, with D possibly being TRBD1 (5 bases). Trimming left V 1 base short and J 0 bases short, with 13 bases between. Germline loops: CDR1 SGHDT, CDR2 YYEEEE. This CDR3 spans 16 amino acids.

This clonotype was recorded a few times. This chain's CDR3 is CASISGRAADTQYF. As DNA, the CDR3 is TGTGCCAGCATCTCGGGGAGGGCGGCAGATACGCAGTATTTT. The rearrangement links TRBV12-3 or TRBV12-4 to TRBJ2-3; 7 bases agree with TRBD2. V shed 7 bases and J 4 bases; nucleotides not matched to a gene: 8. The length of the CDR3 is 14 residues.

The sample holds a few counts of this clonotype. The V call is TRBV7-9, the J call TRBJ2-7; TRBD1 matches at 11 bases. The CDR3 contains 14 residues. Germline V gives CDR1 SEHNR, CDR2 FQNEAQ (reference sequence). V shed 5 bases, J shed 6 bases, and the junction held 6 bases outside the gene matches. DNA for the CDR3: TGTGCCAGCAGCCCGGAGGGACAGGGGGGCGAGCAGTACTTC. This sequence encodes CASSPEGQGGEQYF.

This clonotype was recorded a few times. The V call is TRBV7-2, the J call TRBJ1-2; the match to TRBD1 covers 7 bases. This CDR3 has 14 residues. V lost 1 base and J lost 7; bases outside the gene matches: 6. Germline V gives CDR1 SGHTA, CDR2 FQGNSA. The CDR3 loop is CASSLVGGGFGYTF. Here the CDR3 DNA reads TGTGCCAGCAGCTTAGTAGGGGGCGGGTTTGGCTACACCTTC.

A few counts support this clonotype. The genes are TRBV9 and TRBJ2-1, with TRBD1 identical over 8 bases. With V trimmed by 0 bases and J by 7 bases, 12 bases remained unmatched. In germline, CDR1 is SGDLS, CDR2 YYNGEE. The length of the CDR3 is 17 residues. The CDR3 sequence: CASSVEPVGQVSNEQFF. The CDR3 DNA reads TGTGCCAGCAGCGTAGAACCCGTGGGACAGGTGTCGAATGAGCAGTTCTTC. The variable domain in full, completed from reference TRBV9 and TRBJ2-1, reads DSGVTQTPKHLITATGQRVTLRCSPRSGDLSVYWYQQSLDQGLQFLIQYYNGEERAKGNILERFSAQQFPDLHSELNLSSLELGDSALYFCASSVEPVGQVSNEQFFGPGTRLTVL.

This clonotype turned up a few times. The V and J genes are TRBV3-1 and TRBJ2-1, with TRBD2 matching over 9 bases. Looked up from germline, CDR1 is LGHDT and CDR2 is YNNKEL (reference sequence). With V trimmed by 1 base and J by 3 bases, 7 bases remained unmatched. This CDR3 has 17 amino acids. The CDR3 bases are TGTGCCAGCAGCCAAGTAGGCGGGACTAGCTACTACAATGAGCAGTTCTTC. This encodes CASSQVGGTSYYNEQFF.

The V gene is TRBV12-3 or TRBV12-4, the J gene TRBJ2-7; 12 bases map to TRBD1. V lost 5 bases to trimming and J lost 2 bases; unmatched junction nucleotides: 7. CDR3 length: 16 residues. CDR3: CASSGDRGRRPYEQYF. The CDR3 coding sequence is TGTGCCAGCAGTGGGGACAGGGGGCGGAGACCCTACGAGCAGTACTTC.